This entry is about one T cell receptor (beta chain). This clonotype is judged medium-sized (0.01 to 0.1%). Its antigen remains unidentified. There are no base qualities to consult, and no much larger clone falls within one base. The V end loses 5 bases and the J end loses 4 bases, and a stretch of 15 bases separates them. Based on the germline V gene, the CDR1 and CDR2 sequences are MDHEN and SYDVKM. The CDR3 spans 15 residues, from the cysteine through the phenylalanine. Here the CDR3 DNA is all that survives: 45 bases in frame from base 1. The library relied on 5' RACE. Instrument used: NextSeq 500. The TCR library protocol attached unique molecular identifiers to individual cDNA molecules to correct for sequencing error and PCR bias. Sequencing covered both TCR alpha and beta chains, and within each sample the abundances of alpha and beta sequences were tightly co-correlated. The paper's data handling went like this. Decombinator V4 was used to annotate TCR sequences for V gene, J gene and CDR3. Expanded TCRs were defined as changing significantly between any two time points under a Poisson model with p below 0.0001. TCR abundances were normalised to the total number of TCRs sequenced in each sample and reported as counts per million. TRAV1-2 paired with TRAJ12, TRAJ20 or TRAJ33 defined MAIT TCRs, while TRAV10 paired with TRAJ18 defined iNKT TCRs. A search of VDJdb, accessed on 1 November 2021, was run for TCRs annotated to CMV, EBV and SARS-CoV-2, with TCRs annotated for multiple antigens excluded. The raw public reads went through TCRdb reprocessing: fastp at Q25, MiXCR clone calling, in-frame beta chains kept. Rows with a matching CDR3 protein are joined into one entry that keeps the most common DNA and genes. These V and J calls are TCRdb output, not the study's own analysis. This sample comprises over 95,000 distinct CDR3 sequences, roughly 17% of them detected only once. Around 1.3% of the sample rests with the top ten.

This entry is derived from a study of early T cells in non-severe SARS-CoV-2 infection (dated by TCRdb to 2020 to 2023). Broadly, across the study: Because TCR sequencing relied on bulk RNA taken from unsorted whole blood, pairing of alpha and beta chains was not possible. Study-wide findings and limitations: Matching against VDJdb was skewed toward anti-spike CD8 responses, likely underestimated virus-specific expansions, and missed private and CD4 specificities.

This was a case-control study nested in a cohort of healthcare workers in London, UK, who had nasopharyngeal swab PCR tests and blood samples taken every week. Healthcare workers were recruited during the week of the UK lockdown, between 23 and 31 March 2020, and followed weekly for up to roughly 15 weeks. This clonotype was obtained from an adult who was a healthcare worker with PCR-confirmed SARS-CoV-2 infection or an uninfected control (not recorded which). Recombination joined TRBV28 with TRBJ2-1, with no confident D gene call. The sequenced sample was whole blood. The CDR3: CASSTQTDGYNEQFF. The sequence in DNA is TGTGCCAGCAGTACCCAAACCGACGGGTACAATGAGCAGTTCTTC.